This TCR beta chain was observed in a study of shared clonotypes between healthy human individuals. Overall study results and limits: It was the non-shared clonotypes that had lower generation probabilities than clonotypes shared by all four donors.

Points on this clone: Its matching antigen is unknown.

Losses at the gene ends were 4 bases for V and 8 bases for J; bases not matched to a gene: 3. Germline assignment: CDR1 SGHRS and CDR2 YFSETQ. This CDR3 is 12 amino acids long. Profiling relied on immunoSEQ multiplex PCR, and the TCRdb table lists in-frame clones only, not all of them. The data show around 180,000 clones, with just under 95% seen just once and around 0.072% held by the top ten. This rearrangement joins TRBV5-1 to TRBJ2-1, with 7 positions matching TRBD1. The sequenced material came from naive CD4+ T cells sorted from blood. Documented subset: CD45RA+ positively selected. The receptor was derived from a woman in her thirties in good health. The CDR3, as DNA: TGCGCCAGCAGCCCCACAGGGGATGAGCAGTTCTTC. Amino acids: CASSPTGDEQFF.